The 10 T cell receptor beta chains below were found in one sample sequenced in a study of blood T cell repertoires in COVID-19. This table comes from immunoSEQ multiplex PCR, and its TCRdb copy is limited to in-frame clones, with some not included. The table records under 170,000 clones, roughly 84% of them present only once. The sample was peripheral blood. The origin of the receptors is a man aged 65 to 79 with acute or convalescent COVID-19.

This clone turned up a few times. The CDR3 sequence: CASSQGLPRGGETQYF. CDR3 DNA sequence: TGTGCCAGCAGCCAGGGCCTACCCCGGGGAGGAGAGACCCAGTACTTC. The chain combines TRBV4-2 with TRBJ2-5; weak D call: TRBD2 (6 bases). In germline, CDR1 is LGHNA, CDR2 YNFKEQ. Trimming took 3 bases from V and 4 from J, leaving 18 bases between them. The CDR3 runs to 16 residues.

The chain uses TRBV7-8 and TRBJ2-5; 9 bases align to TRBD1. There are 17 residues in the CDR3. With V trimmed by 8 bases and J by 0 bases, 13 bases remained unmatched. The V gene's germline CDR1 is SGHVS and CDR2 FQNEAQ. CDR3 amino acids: CASCINSGTGNQETQYF. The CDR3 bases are TGTGCCAGCTGTATAAACTCCGGGACAGGGAACCAAGAGACCCAGTACTTC.

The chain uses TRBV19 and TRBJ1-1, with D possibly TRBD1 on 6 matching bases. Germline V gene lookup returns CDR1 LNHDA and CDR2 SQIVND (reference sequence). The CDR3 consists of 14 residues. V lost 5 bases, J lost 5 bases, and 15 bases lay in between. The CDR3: CASSSVGGATEAFF. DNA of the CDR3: TGTGCCAGTAGTTCAGTCGGGGGGGCAACTGAAGCTTTCTTT.

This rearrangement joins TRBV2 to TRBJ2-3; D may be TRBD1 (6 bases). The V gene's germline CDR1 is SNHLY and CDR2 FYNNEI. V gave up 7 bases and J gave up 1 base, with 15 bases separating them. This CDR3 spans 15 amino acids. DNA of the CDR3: TGTGCCAGCACCTGGGGGCTTTCCGGCACAGATACGCAGTATTTT. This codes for CASTWGLSGTDTQYF. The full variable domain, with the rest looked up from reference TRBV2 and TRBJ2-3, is EPEVTQTPSHQVTQMGQEVILRCVPISNHLYFYWYRQILGQKVEFLVSFYNNEISEKSEIFDDQFSVERPDGSNFTLKIRSTKLEDSAMYFCASTWGLSGTDTQYFGPGTRLTVL.

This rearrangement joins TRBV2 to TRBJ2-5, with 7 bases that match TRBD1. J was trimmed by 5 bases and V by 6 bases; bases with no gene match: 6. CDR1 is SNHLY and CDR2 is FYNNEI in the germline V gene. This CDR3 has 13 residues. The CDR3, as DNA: TGTGCCAGCAGGGGAACAGGGGTGGAGACCCAGTACTTC. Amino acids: CASRGTGVETQYF.

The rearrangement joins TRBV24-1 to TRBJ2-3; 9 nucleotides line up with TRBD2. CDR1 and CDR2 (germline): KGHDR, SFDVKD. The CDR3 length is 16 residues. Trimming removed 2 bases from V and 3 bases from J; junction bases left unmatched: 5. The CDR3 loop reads CATSDSASGATDTQYF. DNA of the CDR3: TGTGCCACCAGTGATTCGGCTAGCGGGGCGACAGATACGCAGTATTTT.

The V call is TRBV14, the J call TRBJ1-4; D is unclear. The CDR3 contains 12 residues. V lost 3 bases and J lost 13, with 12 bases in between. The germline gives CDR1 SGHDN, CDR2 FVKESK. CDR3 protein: CASSQTQEGLFF. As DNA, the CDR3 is TGTGCCAGCAGCCAGACGCAGGAGGGACTGTTTTTT.

The CDR3 DNA follows: TGTGCCAGCAGCTTGTCGCGGGAGTTGGGGCGCAATGAGCAGTTCTTC. As protein: CASSLSRELGRNEQFF. The chain carries TRBV11-3 and TRBJ2-1, with TRBD2 matching over 7 bases. Germline lookup yields CDR1 SGHNT and CDR2 YENEEA. The trim removed 3 bases at V and 6 bases at J, leaving 11 bases unmatched. The CDR3 extends over 16 amino acids.

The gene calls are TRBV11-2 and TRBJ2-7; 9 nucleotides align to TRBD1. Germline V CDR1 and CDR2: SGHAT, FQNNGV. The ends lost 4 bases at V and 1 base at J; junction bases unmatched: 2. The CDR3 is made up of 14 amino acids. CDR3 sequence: CASSSQGASYEQYF. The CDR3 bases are TGTGCCAGCAGCTCACAGGGGGCTTCCTACGAGCAGTACTTC.

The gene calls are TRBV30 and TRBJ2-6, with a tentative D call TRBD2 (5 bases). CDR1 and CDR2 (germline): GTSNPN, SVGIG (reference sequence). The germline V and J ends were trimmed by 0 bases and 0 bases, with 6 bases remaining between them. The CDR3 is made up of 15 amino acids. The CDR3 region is CAWSVGSSGANVLTF. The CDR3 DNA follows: TGTGCCTGGAGTGTAGGGAGCTCTGGGGCCAACGTCCTGACTTTC.